This T cell receptor (beta chain) was retrieved from a study of blood T cell repertoires in COVID-19. For the study at large: There were acute and convalescent COVID-19 samples, and they came from the United States, Italy and Spain. In each case, the material was cDNA or gDNA derived from T cells, B-cell-depleted T cells, or PBMCs.

Deletions cut 5 bases from V and 7 bases from J, with 22 bases between. The V gene's germline CDR1 is KGHDR and CDR2 SFDVKD. This CDR3 has 17 amino acids. Original processing methods: Reference gene primer amplification gave estimated nucleated cell counts. TCRdb's copy holds only in-frame clones and misses some; the assay was immunoSEQ multiplex PCR. V, J and clone size derive from that table, while D and trimming were established from the DNA sequence. The sample holds 240,000 or so clones, about 80% seen once. The TCR was taken from a man aged 30 to 39 who had recovered from COVID-19. The rearrangement links TRBV24-1 to TRBJ1-4, with unresolved D. The sample consisted of peripheral blood. The DNA for the CDR3 is TGTGCCACCAGTGGGCCCAGGTGGACTGGGCGAAGTGAAAAACTGTTTTTT. Amino acids: CATSGPRWTGRSEKLFF.